This T cell receptor beta chain was identified in a study of blood T cell repertoires in COVID-19 (dated by TCRdb to 2019 to 2021). Concerning the study at large: Collaborator samples came from the United States, Italy and Spain and covered acute and convalescent phases of COVID-19. The material from the prospective study consisted of cDNA or gDNA derived from T cells, B-cell-depleted T cells, or PBMCs. Deeply sampled blood TCRbeta repertoires from subjects exposed to, actively infected with, or recovered from COVID-19 were included in the dataset. The repertoires were made available in a free public database intended to serve as a resource for research on the immune response to SARS-CoV-2. The samples were drawn from two sources: the first 160 participants of the ongoing ImmuneRACE study, and fewer than 1,500 subjects contributed by 6 global collaborators. A de-identified subject ID, COVID-19 status, age in years and sex were almost always included in the sample metadata. Where available, HLA class I and class II types were obtained from metadata supplied by the sample provider rather than from assay-based typing.

General study outcomes and caveats: The quantity of clinical and demographic metadata differed by source and by participant and was supplied without curation.

TCRbeta CDR3 regions were amplified from genomic DNA using the immunoSEQ Assay, a bias-controlled multiplex PCR. For the original study's pipeline: The number of nucleated cells in each sample was estimated by amplification of reference gene primers within the assay. To quantify the absolute abundance of each unique TCRbeta CDR3 rearrangement, sequence reads were collapsed and filtered. For each sample, productive Simpson clonality was calculated as the square root of Simpson's diversity index over productive rearrangements. The clones in this table, taken by TCRdb from immuneACCESS, are in-frame only. Not every clone is retained; where verified, under half of the shortfall comes from an unresolved V gene, and the cause of the rest is unknown. V, J and clone size are those of that table, while D and trimming were read from the DNA. Here the sample has over 80,000 clones; approximately 89% occur a single time. The top ten constitute 15% to 20% of the sample.

The collaborating institutions used their own protocols to collect whole blood in K2EDTA tubes. For TCRbeta analysis, collaborators shipped samples as frozen whole blood, isolated PBMCs, or DNA extracted from either of those sample types. Notes on this clone: Its recognized antigen is unknown. Base qualities are not recorded, but no much larger clone differs from it by a single base.

The germline V gene (reference sequence) yields MNHEY for CDR1 and SMNVEV for CDR2. Taken from cysteine to phenylalanine, the CDR3 has 17 residues. The CDR3 DNA has 51 bases and is translated from base 1. V lost 5 bases and J lost 8 bases, and the count of bases not matched to a germline gene is 15. The receptor was isolated from a human donor in a cohort sampled during active COVID-19. The sample taken for sequencing was peripheral blood. The sequence joins TRBV27 to TRBJ2-2; the central 9 bases match TRBD2. The bases are TGTGCCAGCAGTCCGACCCCATTAGCGGGAGTTTCAGGGGAGCTGTTTTTT. The translation is CASSPTPLAGVSGELFF.